The rows below give T cell receptor beta chains drawn from one sample of a study of neoadjuvant anti-PD-1 for oral cavity cancer. The data were produced by immunoSEQ multiplex PCR, yet TCRdb's version contains in-frame clones alone and is incomplete. This table has 65,000 to 95,000 clones, around 80% appearing once. Source: PBMCs, taken before nivolumab (anti-PD-1) treatment. The receptor set was obtained from a person aged 40 to 85 with oral cavity squamous cell carcinoma. The conserved cysteine and the conserved F or W are not part of the CDR3 here.

V: TRBV7-9
J: TRBJ2-7
CDR3: ASSLGGSHYEQY

V: TRBV27
J: TRBJ2-2
CDR3: ASSRQGWDTGELF

V: TRBV11-3
J: TRBJ2-2
CDR3: ASSVNSLNTGELF

V: TRBV6-5
J: TRBJ2-7
CDR3: ASRRRWDRGYEQY

V: TRBV6-1
J: TRBJ1-2
CDR3: ASSERGPSGYT

V: TRBV30
J: TRBJ2-2
CDR3: AWSVLRQGSIVGPGELF

V: TRBV5-4
J: TRBJ2-2
CDR3: ASSAGTQNTGELF

V: TRBV10-2
J: TRBJ2-3
CDR3: ASSRGTSGLTDTQY

V: TRBV6-1
J: TRBJ1-4
CDR3: ASTRQEREKLF

V: TRBV6-1
J: TRBJ1-1
CDR3: ASLWAVGTEAF

V: TRBV14
J: TRBJ2-5
CDR3: ASSDGGTGPETQY

V: TRBV27
J: TRBJ2-5
CDR3: ASSWRTSGETQY

V: TRBV2
J: TRBJ2-5
CDR3: ASLAEGGAQY

V: TRBV14
J: TRBJ1-2
CDR3: ASSQDRKSGYT

V: TRBV5-1
J: TRBJ2-2
CDR3: ASSLEVANTGELF

V: TRBV10-1
J: TRBJ1-3
CDR3: ASSEGTAAVGNTIY

V: TRBV5-1
J: TRBJ1-1
CDR3: ASSPGQGVSEAF

V: TRBV25-1
J: TRBJ2-7
CDR3: ASRPTGGPYEQY

V: TRBV7-2
J: TRBJ1-2
CDR3: ASSLYGQLNYGYT

V: TRBV2
J: TRBJ2-7
CDR3: ASSLLSGTDSYEQY

V: TRBV20-1
J: TRBJ2-7
CDR3: SAAGLGEQY

V: TRBV11-1
J: TRBJ2-5
CDR3: ASSLGGGETQY

V: TRBV27
J: TRBJ2-5
CDR3: ASSSLDLTGKDETQY

V: TRBV19
J: TRBJ2-5
CDR3: ASSPQTGQETQY

V: TRBV4-1
J: TRBJ1-1
CDR3: ASSRQGLTEAF

V: TRBV19
J: TRBJ1-2
CDR3: ASSIPGTGNYGYT

V: TRBV5-4
J: TRBJ1-1
CDR3: ASSFGREPTEAF

V: TRBV29-1
J: TRBJ1-1
CDR3: SVLPGVNTEAF

V: TRBV25-1
J: TRBJ2-2
CDR3: ASMGDRAGELF